The entry below describes one TCR beta chain. No antigen is known for it. The CDR3 is 17 residues long. The ends lost 0 bases at V and 4 bases at J; junction bases unmatched: 13. Per germline, CDR1 SQVTM and CDR2 ANQGSEA. This record comes from a study of cytomegalovirus exposure and HLA in healthy donors. Study details: Early release data held some 79 million unique TCRs from HLA-typed donors.

Study-level findings and limits: Looking again later, the authors saw that most CMV-associated TCR beta chains seemed HLA-restricted.

PCR used 60 Vbeta primers and 13 Jbeta primers. Data came from immunoSEQ multiplex PCR; TCRdb stores just in-frame clones and leaves some out. The sample holds 120,000 or so clones; 65% to 85% are singletons and the top ten take about 16%. The source is a man in his fifties or sixties in good health and CMV-seropositive. The material sequenced was PBMCs. This sequence joins TRBV29-1 and TRBJ2-3; 7 bases line up with TRBD2. Here the CDR3 reads CSVEDTKAGVGPDTQYF. The CDR3 region has the DNA TGCAGCGTTGAAGATACCAAGGCGGGGGTCGGCCCAGATACGCAGTATTTT.